This is a list of T cell receptor beta chains from one sample in a study of B cell selection in AIRE deficiency. The table came from immunoSEQ multiplex PCR; TCRdb's copy has only in-frame clones and leaves some out. The top ten hold roughly 1.3% of the sample, which has about 22,000 clones, over 90% seen once. Sequenced sample: CD4+CD25+ Tregs sorted from PBMCs. The receptors shown here come from a human donor in good health. Each CDR3 is given with its conserved first and last residue. Each record gives: D gene, J gene, V gene, clone size, CDR3 protein, CDR3 DNA. The D gene is left open where the match is weak. Clone size, where shown, is once, few, many, or a class for clones that have expanded.

D gene: TRBD1; J gene: TRBJ1-5; V gene: TRBV28; clone size: -; CDR3 protein: CASLDRGGNQPQHF; CDR3 DNA: TGTGCCAGCCTCGACAGGGGTGGCAATCAGCCCCAGCATTTT
D gene: -; J gene: TRBJ2-1; V gene: TRBV6-6; clone size: -; CDR3 protein: CASSYRAGSSYNEQFF; CDR3 DNA: TGTGCCAGCAGTTACCGGGCGGGGAGCTCCTACAATGAGCAGTTCTTC
D gene: -; J gene: TRBJ1-2; V gene: TRBV7-9; clone size: -; CDR3 protein: CASSDPHGYTF; CDR3 DNA: TGTGCCAGCAGCGACCCCCATGGCTACACCTTC
D gene: TRBD2; J gene: TRBJ2-5; V gene: TRBV15; clone size: -; CDR3 protein: CATSRNHELAGVETQYF; CDR3 DNA: TGTGCCACCAGCAGAAATCACGAACTAGCGGGAGTTGAGACCCAGTACTTC
D gene: TRBD1; J gene: TRBJ2-1; V gene: TRBV11-1; clone size: -; CDR3 protein: CASSLGLTGLGTVF; CDR3 DNA: TGTGCCAGCAGCTTAGGGCTGACAGGGTTGGGGACGGTCTTC
D gene: TRBD1; J gene: TRBJ1-5; V gene: TRBV5-1; clone size: -; CDR3 protein: CASSAGTDLPQHF; CDR3 DNA: TGCGCCAGCAGTGCCGGGACAGATTTACCCCAGCATTTT
D gene: -; J gene: TRBJ2-2; V gene: TRBV5-1; clone size: -; CDR3 protein: CASSEGRFTGELFF; CDR3 DNA: TGCGCCAGCAGCGAGGGGAGATTCACCGGGGAGCTGTTTTTT
D gene: TRBD1; J gene: TRBJ1-2; V gene: TRBV7-2; clone size: -; CDR3 protein: CASSLGQLGGYTF; CDR3 DNA: TGTGCCAGCAGCTTGGGACAGTTAGGTGGCTACACCTTC
D gene: -; J gene: TRBJ2-7; V gene: TRBV18; clone size: -; CDR3 protein: CASSPTPYEQYF; CDR3 DNA: TGTGCCAGCTCACCTACACCCTACGAGCAGTACTTC
D gene: -; J gene: TRBJ1-2; V gene: TRBV7-2; clone size: -; CDR3 protein: CASSAGFYGYTF; CDR3 DNA: TGTGCCAGCAGCGCAGGGTTCTATGGCTACACCTTC
D gene: TRBD2; J gene: TRBJ2-3; V gene: TRBV5-1; clone size: -; CDR3 protein: CASSWTSGGTDTQYF; CDR3 DNA: TGCGCCAGCAGCTGGACTAGCGGGGGGACAGATACGCAGTATTTT
D gene: -; J gene: TRBJ2-6; V gene: TRBV25-1; clone size: -; CDR3 protein: CASSEYRGTSWANVLTF; CDR3 DNA: TGTGCCAGCAGTGAATACCGAGGTACTTCTTGGGCCAACGTCCTGACTTTC
D gene: TRBD1; J gene: TRBJ2-7; V gene: TRBV13; clone size: -; CDR3 protein: CASSKMGQGAGEQYF; CDR3 DNA: TGTGCCAGCAGCAAAATGGGACAGGGGGCCGGCGAGCAGTACTTC
D gene: -; J gene: TRBJ2-3; V gene: TRBV5-1; clone size: -; CDR3 protein: CASSGLGTSTSTDTQYF; CDR3 DNA: TGCGCCAGCAGCGGCTTAGGGACTTCCACCAGCACAGATACGCAGTATTTT
D gene: -; J gene: TRBJ2-1; V gene: TRBV5-6; clone size: -; CDR3 protein: CASSSPMGPVGNEQFF; CDR3 DNA: TGTGCCAGCAGCTCCCCGATGGGCCCAGTGGGCAATGAGCAGTTCTTC
D gene: TRBD1; J gene: TRBJ2-3; V gene: TRBV7-9; clone size: -; CDR3 protein: CASSPVRRGFGTQYF; CDR3 DNA: TGTGCCAGCAGCCCCGTTCGCAGGGGGTTCGGTACGCAGTATTTT
D gene: -; J gene: TRBJ1-2; V gene: TRBV27; clone size: -; CDR3 protein: CASRAWGDYGYTF; CDR3 DNA: TGTGCCAGCAGGGCTTGGGGGGACTATGGCTACACCTTC
D gene: TRBD2; J gene: TRBJ2-3; V gene: TRBV5-1; clone size: -; CDR3 protein: CASSQTGGRGAYTDTQYF; CDR3 DNA: TGCGCCAGCAGCCAAACAGGAGGGCGGGGGGCTTACACAGATACGCAGTATTTT
D gene: -; J gene: TRBJ2-5; V gene: TRBV2; clone size: -; CDR3 protein: CASSPQETQYF; CDR3 DNA: TGTGCCAGCAGTCCCCAAGAGACCCAGTACTTC
D gene: -; J gene: TRBJ1-5; V gene: TRBV19; clone size: -; CDR3 protein: CASSLTVTQPQHF; CDR3 DNA: TGTGCCAGTAGTTTGACAGTCACGCAGCCCCAGCATTTT
D gene: -; J gene: TRBJ1-4; V gene: TRBV2; clone size: once; CDR3 protein: CATRGQGLNEKLFF; CDR3 DNA: TGTGCCACGCGGGGGCAGGGTCTTAATGAAAAACTGTTTTTT
D gene: TRBD1; J gene: TRBJ2-5; V gene: TRBV5-4; clone size: -; CDR3 protein: CASSFGQGIQETQYF; CDR3 DNA: TGTGCCAGCAGCTTCGGACAGGGGATCCAAGAGACCCAGTACTTC
D gene: -; J gene: TRBJ2-2; V gene: TRBV5-1; clone size: -; CDR3 protein: CASSLFFTANTGELFF; CDR3 DNA: TGCGCCAGCAGCTTGTTTTTCACGGCGAACACCGGGGAGCTGTTTTTT
D gene: -; J gene: TRBJ2-3; V gene: TRBV7-2; clone size: -; CDR3 protein: CASSLVLASTDTQYF; CDR3 DNA: TGTGCCAGCAGCTTAGTCCTAGCGAGCACAGATACGCAGTATTTT
D gene: -; J gene: TRBJ1-5; V gene: TRBV7-7; clone size: -; CDR3 protein: CASSLGRTDQPQHF; CDR3 DNA: TGTGCCAGCAGCTTGGGACGGACAGATCAGCCCCAGCATTTT
D gene: -; J gene: TRBJ2-5; V gene: TRBV9; clone size: -; CDR3 protein: CASSVGGGPEQYF; CDR3 DNA: TGTGCCAGCAGCGTAGGAGGCGGGCCGGAGCAGTACTTC
D gene: -; J gene: TRBJ1-4; V gene: TRBV19; clone size: -; CDR3 protein: CASSIANGEKLFF; CDR3 DNA: TGTGCCAGTAGTATCGCCAATGGGGAAAAACTGTTTTTT
D gene: TRBD1; J gene: TRBJ1-1; V gene: TRBV6-6; clone size: -; CDR3 protein: CASSPGTENTEAFF; CDR3 DNA: TGTGCCAGCAGCCCCGGGACAGAGAACACTGAAGCTTTCTTT
D gene: -; J gene: TRBJ2-7; V gene: TRBV6-6; clone size: once; CDR3 protein: CASSTGAYEQYF; CDR3 DNA: TGTGCCAGCAGTACGGGAGCCTACGAGCAGTACTTC
D gene: TRBD1; J gene: TRBJ2-7; V gene: TRBV6-1; clone size: once; CDR3 protein: CASRRTGAYEQYF; CDR3 DNA: TGTGCCAGCAGGAGGACAGGCGCCTACGAGCAGTACTTC
D gene: TRBD2; J gene: TRBJ2-7; V gene: TRBV10-3; clone size: -; CDR3 protein: CAIRTSGSLSEQYF; CDR3 DNA: TGTGCCATCAGGACTAGCGGGAGCCTCTCCGAGCAGTACTTC
D gene: -; J gene: TRBJ1-1; V gene: TRBV4-1; clone size: -; CDR3 protein: CASSSGVGTLNTEAFF; CDR3 DNA: TGCGCCAGCAGCTCAGGGGTTGGCACCTTGAACACTGAAGCTTTCTTT
D gene: -; J gene: TRBJ2-7; V gene: TRBV6-1; clone size: -; CDR3 protein: CASVHRATYEQYF; CDR3 DNA: TGTGCCAGCGTCCACAGGGCTACCTACGAGCAGTACTTC
D gene: TRBD1; J gene: TRBJ2-7; V gene: TRBV15; clone size: -; CDR3 protein: CATSRDWGQGIAYEQYF; CDR3 DNA: TGTGCCACCAGCAGAGATTGGGGACAGGGGATTGCCTACGAGCAGTACTTC
D gene: -; J gene: TRBJ2-5; V gene: TRBV28; clone size: once; CDR3 protein: CASSALGTNGPHF; CDR3 DNA: TGTGCCAGCAGCGCCCTCGGGACCAACGGTCCTCACTTC
D gene: -; J gene: TRBJ1-3; V gene: TRBV9; clone size: few; CDR3 protein: CASSVADRSGSSGNTIYF; CDR3 DNA: TGTGCCAGCAGCGTAGCTGACCGATCCGGGAGCTCTGGAAACACCATATATTTT
D gene: TRBD1; J gene: TRBJ2-7; V gene: TRBV10-3; clone size: -; CDR3 protein: CAISEGQGSWYEQYF; CDR3 DNA: TGTGCCATCAGTGAGGGACAGGGCAGTTGGTACGAGCAGTACTTC
D gene: -; J gene: TRBJ1-3; V gene: TRBV19; clone size: -; CDR3 protein: CASSIGGHNPPGDF; CDR3 DNA: TGTGCCAGTAGTATCGGAGGACACAACCCCCCAGGGGATTTT
D gene: TRBD2; J gene: TRBJ2-5; V gene: TRBV11-2; clone size: -; CDR3 protein: CASSRSGRRGETQYF; CDR3 DNA: TGTGCCAGCAGCCGGAGCGGGAGGCGGGGGGAGACCCAGTACTTC
D gene: -; J gene: TRBJ1-3; V gene: TRBV5-8; clone size: -; CDR3 protein: CASSFGDSSGNTIYF; CDR3 DNA: TGTGCCAGCAGCTTTGGCGATTCCTCTGGAAACACCATATATTTT
D gene: -; J gene: TRBJ2-2; V gene: TRBV2; clone size: -; CDR3 protein: CASVRGANTGELFF; CDR3 DNA: TGTGCCAGCGTACGCGGGGCGAACACCGGGGAGCTGTTTTTT
D gene: TRBD2; J gene: TRBJ2-4; V gene: TRBV7-2; clone size: -; CDR3 protein: CASSLDRLAGGRDQYF; CDR3 DNA: TGTGCCAGCAGCTTAGATAGGCTAGCGGGGGGGCGGGATCAGTACTTC
D gene: -; J gene: TRBJ1-2; V gene: TRBV5-1; clone size: -; CDR3 protein: CASSARQDAGYGYTF; CDR3 DNA: TGCGCCAGCAGCGCCCGACAGGATGCGGGTTATGGCTACACCTTC
D gene: -; J gene: TRBJ2-1; V gene: TRBV9; clone size: once; CDR3 protein: CASSALFGGEQFF; CDR3 DNA: TGTGCCAGCAGCGCCCTATTTGGGGGTGAGCAGTTCTTC
D gene: TRBD2; J gene: TRBJ2-2; V gene: TRBV7-3; clone size: -; CDR3 protein: CASSPGLAGGYTGELFF; CDR3 DNA: TGTGCCAGCAGCCCTGGACTAGCGGGGGGCTACACCGGGGAGCTGTTTTTT
D gene: TRBD2; J gene: TRBJ2-3; V gene: TRBV10-2; clone size: -; CDR3 protein: CASSESERGSSTDTQYF; CDR3 DNA: TGCGCCAGCAGTGAGTCGGAGCGGGGGTCGAGCACAGATACGCAGTATTTT
D gene: -; J gene: TRBJ2-1; V gene: TRBV10-3; clone size: -; CDR3 protein: CAISEVGVFNEQFF; CDR3 DNA: TGTGCCATCAGCGAGGTGGGGGTTTTCAATGAGCAGTTCTTC
D gene: -; J gene: TRBJ1-6; V gene: TRBV23-1; clone size: once; CDR3 protein: CASRRQIGTNSPLHF; CDR3 DNA: TGCGCCAGCAGGAGACAGATAGGGACTAATTCACCCCTCCACTTT
D gene: -; J gene: TRBJ2-2; V gene: TRBV5-1; clone size: -; CDR3 protein: CASSRVTGELFF; CDR3 DNA: TGCGCCAGCAGCCGGGTGACCGGGGAGCTGTTTTTT
D gene: TRBD1; J gene: TRBJ1-1; V gene: TRBV29-1; clone size: -; CDR3 protein: CSVRTGGLNTEAFF; CDR3 DNA: TGCAGCGTTAGGACAGGGGGCCTGAACACTGAAGCTTTCTTT
D gene: -; J gene: TRBJ1-2; V gene: TRBV29-1; clone size: -; CDR3 protein: CSTPAWEENGYTF; CDR3 DNA: TGCAGCACCCCAGCGTGGGAGGAGAATGGCTACACCTTC
D gene: -; J gene: TRBJ2-1; V gene: TRBV7-9; clone size: -; CDR3 protein: CASSLTGFGYNEQFF; CDR3 DNA: TGTGCCAGCAGCTTAACAGGGTTCGGCTACAATGAGCAGTTCTTC
D gene: -; J gene: TRBJ1-4; V gene: TRBV7-9; clone size: -; CDR3 protein: CASSLGSGARRLDEKLFF; CDR3 DNA: TGTGCCAGCAGCCTGGGGTCTGGGGCGCGACGTCTGGATGAAAAACTGTTTTTT
D gene: -; J gene: TRBJ1-1; V gene: TRBV6-5; clone size: few; CDR3 protein: CASGGGGQTEAFF; CDR3 DNA: TGTGCCTCCGGGGGCGGGGGGCAGACTGAAGCTTTCTTT
D gene: TRBD1; J gene: TRBJ1-3; V gene: TRBV30; clone size: -; CDR3 protein: CAWRLDRGSGNTIYF; CDR3 DNA: TGTGCCTGGAGACTGGACAGGGGTTCTGGAAACACCATATATTTT
D gene: -; J gene: TRBJ1-2; V gene: TRBV5-4; clone size: few; CDR3 protein: CASSLGASVARRGYTF; CDR3 DNA: TGTGCCAGCAGCTTGGGCGCGTCAGTAGCGCGGCGGGGCTACACCTTC
D gene: -; J gene: TRBJ2-7; V gene: TRBV6-1; clone size: -; CDR3 protein: CASRWELNSYEQYF; CDR3 DNA: TGTGCCAGCCGCTGGGAATTAAACTCCTACGAGCAGTACTTC
D gene: -; J gene: TRBJ1-1; V gene: TRBV28; clone size: -; CDR3 protein: CASRPGLQNTEAFF; CDR3 DNA: TGTGCCAGCAGGCCGGGACTCCAGAACACTGAAGCTTTCTTT
D gene: TRBD2; J gene: TRBJ2-7; V gene: TRBV6-5; clone size: -; CDR3 protein: CAIGGRPYEQYF; CDR3 DNA: TGTGCGATCGGGGGGAGACCCTACGAGCAGTACTTC